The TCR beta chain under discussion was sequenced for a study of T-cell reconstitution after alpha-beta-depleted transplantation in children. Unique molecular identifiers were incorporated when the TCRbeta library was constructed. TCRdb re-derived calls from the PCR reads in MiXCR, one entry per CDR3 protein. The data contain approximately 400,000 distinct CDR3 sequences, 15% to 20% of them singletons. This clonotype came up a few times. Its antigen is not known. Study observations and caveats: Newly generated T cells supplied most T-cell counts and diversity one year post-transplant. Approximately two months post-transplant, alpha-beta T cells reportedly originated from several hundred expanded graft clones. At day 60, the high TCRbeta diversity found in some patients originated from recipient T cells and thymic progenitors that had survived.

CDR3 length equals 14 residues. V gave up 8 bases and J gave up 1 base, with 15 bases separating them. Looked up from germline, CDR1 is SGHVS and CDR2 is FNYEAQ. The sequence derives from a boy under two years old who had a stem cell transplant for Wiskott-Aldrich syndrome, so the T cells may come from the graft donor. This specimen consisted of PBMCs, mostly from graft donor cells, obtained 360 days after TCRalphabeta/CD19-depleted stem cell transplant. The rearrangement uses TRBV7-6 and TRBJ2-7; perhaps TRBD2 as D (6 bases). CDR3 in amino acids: CASASAGRSYEQYF. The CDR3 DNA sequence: TGTGCCAGCGCGTCAGCGGGCAGGTCCTACGAGCAGTACTTC.